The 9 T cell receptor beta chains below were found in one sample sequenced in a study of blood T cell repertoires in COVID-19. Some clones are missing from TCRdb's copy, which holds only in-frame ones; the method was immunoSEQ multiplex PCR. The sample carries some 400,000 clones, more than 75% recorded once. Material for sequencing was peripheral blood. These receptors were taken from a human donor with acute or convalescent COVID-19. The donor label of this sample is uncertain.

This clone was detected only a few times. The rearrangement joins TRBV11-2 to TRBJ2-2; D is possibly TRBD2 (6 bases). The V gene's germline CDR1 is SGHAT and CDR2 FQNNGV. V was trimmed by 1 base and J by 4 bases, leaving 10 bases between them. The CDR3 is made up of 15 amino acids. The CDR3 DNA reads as TGTGCCAGCAGCTTAGCGGGAGTTCCCACCGGGGAGCTGTTTTTT. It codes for CASSLAGVPTGELFF.

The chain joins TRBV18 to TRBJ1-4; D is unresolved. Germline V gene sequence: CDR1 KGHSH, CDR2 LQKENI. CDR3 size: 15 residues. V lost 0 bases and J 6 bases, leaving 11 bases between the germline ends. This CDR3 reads CASSPPNRFDEKLFF. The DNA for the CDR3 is TGTGCCAGCTCACCACCGAACCGGTTTGATGAAAAACTGTTTTTT.

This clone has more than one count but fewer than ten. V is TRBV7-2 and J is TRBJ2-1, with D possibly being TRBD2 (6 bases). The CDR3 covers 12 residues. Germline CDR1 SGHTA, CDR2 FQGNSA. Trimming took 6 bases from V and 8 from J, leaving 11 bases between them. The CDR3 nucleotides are TGTGCCAGCAGATCAGCGGGCGATGAGCAGTTCTTC. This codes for CASRSAGDEQFF.

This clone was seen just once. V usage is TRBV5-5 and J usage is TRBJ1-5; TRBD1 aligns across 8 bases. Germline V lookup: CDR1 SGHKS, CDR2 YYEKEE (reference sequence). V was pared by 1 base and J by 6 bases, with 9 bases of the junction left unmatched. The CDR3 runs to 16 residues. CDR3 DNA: TGTGCCAGCAGCTTGCAGCCGACAGGGGTGGGTCAGCCCCAGCATTTT. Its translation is CASSLQPTGVGQPQHF.

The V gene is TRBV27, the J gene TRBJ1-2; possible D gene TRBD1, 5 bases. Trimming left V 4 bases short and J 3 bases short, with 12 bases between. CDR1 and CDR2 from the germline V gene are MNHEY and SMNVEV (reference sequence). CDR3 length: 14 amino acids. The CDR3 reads CASSSTAIHYGYTF. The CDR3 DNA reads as TGTGCCAGCAGTTCGACAGCCATTCACTATGGCTACACCTTC.

The CDR3 nucleotides are TGTGCCAGCTCACGGGACACAGGGTTGGGGAACACTGAAGCTTTCTTT. Translating it yields CASSRDTGLGNTEAFF. This sequence joins TRBV18 and TRBJ1-1; TRBD1 might be the D (6 bases). This CDR3 is built from 16 residues. Germline values: CDR1 KGHSH, CDR2 LQKENI. The germline V and J ends were trimmed by 4 bases and 1 base, with 16 bases remaining between them. Variable domain in full (rest from reference TRBV18 and TRBJ1-1): NAGVMQNPRHLVRRRGQEARLRCSPMKGHSHVYWYRQLPEEGLKFMVYLQKENIIDESGMPKERFSAEFPKEGPSILRIQQVVRGDSAAYFCASSRDTGLGNTEAFFGQGTRLTVV.

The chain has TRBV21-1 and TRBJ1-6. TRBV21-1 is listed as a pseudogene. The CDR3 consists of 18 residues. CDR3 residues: CASSKDSTKGRSNSPLHF. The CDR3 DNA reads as TGTGCCAGCAGCAAAGATAGTACGAAAGGGAGGAGCAATTCACCCCTCCACTTT.

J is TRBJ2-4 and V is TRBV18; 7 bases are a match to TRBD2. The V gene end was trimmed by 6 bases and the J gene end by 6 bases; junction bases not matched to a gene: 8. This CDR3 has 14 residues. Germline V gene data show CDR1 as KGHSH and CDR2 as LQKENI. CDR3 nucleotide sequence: TGTGCCAGCTCCCCGGGGGAGGGGAGAAACATTCAGTACTTC. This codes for CASSPGEGRNIQYF.

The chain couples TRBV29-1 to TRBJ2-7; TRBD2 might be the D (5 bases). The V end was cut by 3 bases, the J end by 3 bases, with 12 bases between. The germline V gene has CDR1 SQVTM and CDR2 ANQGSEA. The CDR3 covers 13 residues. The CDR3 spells CSVDWAGGYEQYF. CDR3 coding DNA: TGCAGCGTTGATTGGGCAGGAGGCTACGAGCAGTACTTC.